A selection of T cell receptor beta chains follows, all from one sample in a study of blood T cell repertoires in COVID-19. Only in-frame clones appear in the TCRdb table, and some are missing; sequencing was by immunoSEQ multiplex PCR. The data contain around 200,000 clones, approximately 88% of them singletons. Sequenced: peripheral blood. These receptors were collected from a woman aged 40 to 50 with COVID-19, enrolled during active disease. Each CDR3 is given with its conserved first and last residue. A D gene is named only where the DNA matches it firmly. Clone size appears in some rows only: once, few, many, or a class for an expanded clone.

d_gene: TRBD1
v_gene: TRBV18
j_gene: TRBJ1-2
abundance: .
CDR3nt: TGTGCCAGCTCACCCCCTCCCGGACAGGGAACGACTGGCTACACCTTC
CDR3aa: CASSPPPGQGTTGYTF

d_gene: TRBD1
v_gene: TRBV5-4
j_gene: TRBJ1-1
abundance: once
CDR3nt: TGTGCCAGCAGCTTGGCTCCATACCCCGGGACAGGGAACACTGAAGCTTTCTTT
CDR3aa: CASSLAPYPGTGNTEAFF

d_gene: .
v_gene: TRBV3-1/TRBV3-2
j_gene: TRBJ1-6
abundance: .
CDR3nt: TGTGCCAGCAGCAACCCGCCCGGTTCCCTCCACTTT
CDR3aa: CASSNPPGSLHF

d_gene: .
v_gene: TRBV5-6
j_gene: TRBJ1-1
abundance: .
CDR3nt: TGTGCCAGCAGCCGACCAGGGGCCACTGAAGCTTTCTTT
CDR3aa: CASSRPGATEAFF

d_gene: TRBD2
v_gene: TRBV11-2
j_gene: TRBJ2-7
abundance: .
CDR3nt: TGTGCCAGCAGCTTAGACCGCCCGAGTGGGGGGGGGAGCTACGAGCAGTACTTC
CDR3aa: CASSLDRPSGGGSYEQYF

d_gene: .
v_gene: TRBV11-2
j_gene: TRBJ2-7
abundance: .
CDR3nt: TGTGCCAGCAGCTTAGATTTGGGGCACGAGCAGTACTTC
CDR3aa: CASSLDLGHEQYF

d_gene: TRBD1
v_gene: TRBV5-1
j_gene: TRBJ1-6
abundance: .
CDR3nt: TGCGCCAGCAGCTTAGGACAGGGAGATTATCCACCCCTCCACTTT
CDR3aa: CASSLGQGDYPPLHF

d_gene: .
v_gene: TRBV24-1
j_gene: TRBJ2-1
abundance: few
CDR3nt: TGTGCCACCAGTGCCCCTGGCGGGCGGGAGCAGTTCTTC
CDR3aa: CATSAPGGREQFF

d_gene: TRBD2
v_gene: TRBV2
j_gene: TRBJ2-3
abundance: .
CDR3nt: TGTGCCAGCAGGAAGACTAGCGGGTCTAGCACAGATACGCAGTATTTT
CDR3aa: CASRKTSGSSTDTQYF

d_gene: TRBD1
v_gene: TRBV9
j_gene: TRBJ1-1
abundance: few
CDR3nt: TGTGCCAGCAGCGAAGGACAGGGGATGAACACTGAAGCTTTCTTT
CDR3aa: CASSEGQGMNTEAFF

d_gene: .
v_gene: TRBV10-3
j_gene: TRBJ2-1
abundance: .
CDR3nt: TGTGCCGTGACAGATTACAATGAGCAGTTCTTC
CDR3aa: CAVTDYNEQFF

d_gene: TRBD2
v_gene: TRBV7-2
j_gene: TRBJ2-2
abundance: .
CDR3nt: TGTGCCAGCACCGGGACTAGCCTGACCGGGGAGCTGTTTTTT
CDR3aa: CASTGTSLTGELFF

d_gene: .
v_gene: TRBV27
j_gene: TRBJ2-7
abundance: .
CDR3nt: TGTGCCAGCCGTAACCAGGGACAAAGCTCCTACGAGCAGTACTTC
CDR3aa: CASRNQGQSSYEQYF

d_gene: .
v_gene: TRBV7-2
j_gene: TRBJ1-3
abundance: .
CDR3nt: TGTGCCAGCAGCTTAGGGGGGCCGTCCTCTGGAAACACCATATATTTT
CDR3aa: CASSLGGPSSGNTIYF

d_gene: .
v_gene: TRBV3-1/TRBV3-2
j_gene: TRBJ1-6
abundance: .
CDR3nt: TGTGCCAGCAGCCAATGGGCTGTGGAGGGTTCACCCCTCCACTTT
CDR3aa: CASSQWAVEGSPLHF

d_gene: .
v_gene: TRBV25-1
j_gene: TRBJ1-1
abundance: .
CDR3nt: TGTGCCAGCAGTACCCAATGGGGAGGCCGCCTGAACACTGAAGCTTTCTTT
CDR3aa: CASSTQWGGRLNTEAFF

d_gene: TRBD1
v_gene: TRBV2
j_gene: TRBJ1-1
abundance: .
CDR3nt: TGTGCCAGAAAGGACAGGTACACTGAAGCTTTCTTT
CDR3aa: CARKDRYTEAFF

d_gene: .
v_gene: TRBV24-1
j_gene: TRBJ1-6
abundance: .
CDR3nt: TGTGCCACCAGTGATGGGTTCAGGAATTCACCCCTCCACTTT
CDR3aa: CATSDGFRNSPLHF

d_gene: TRBD2
v_gene: TRBV10-3
j_gene: TRBJ2-1
abundance: .
CDR3nt: TGTGCCATCAGTGGGGGACTAGCGGGCGATGAGCAGTTCTTC
CDR3aa: CAISGGLAGDEQFF

d_gene: TRBD1
v_gene: TRBV28
j_gene: TRBJ1-5
abundance: .
CDR3nt: TGTGCCAGCAGTCGCGGACAGGCCGCCCAGCCCCAGCATTTT
CDR3aa: CASSRGQAAQPQHF

d_gene: .
v_gene: TRBV5-1
j_gene: TRBJ2-3
abundance: once
CDR3nt: TGCGCCAGCAGTGCCAATCCCCAGTTCACAGATACGCAGTATTTT
CDR3aa: CASSANPQFTDTQYF

d_gene: TRBD1
v_gene: TRBV27
j_gene: TRBJ2-7
abundance: .
CDR3nt: TGTGCCAGCAGTAGGGACAGCTTCTACGAGCAGTACTTC
CDR3aa: CASSRDSFYEQYF

d_gene: .
v_gene: TRBV3-1/TRBV3-2
j_gene: TRBJ2-1
abundance: few
CDR3nt: TGTGCCAGCAGCCAAGGAGCCCGTGTAGGGGCCTATGAGCAGTTCTTC
CDR3aa: CASSQGARVGAYEQFF

d_gene: .
v_gene: TRBV10-2
j_gene: TRBJ2-7
abundance: .
CDR3nt: TGCGCCACCGGGGTTATGGGAGAGAGACAACGCGAGCAGTACTTC
CDR3aa: CATGVMGERQREQYF

d_gene: .
v_gene: TRBV25-1
j_gene: TRBJ1-1
abundance: .
CDR3nt: TGTGCCAGCAAAATGGGGGGAGGGACTGAAGCTTTCTTT
CDR3aa: CASKMGGGTEAFF

d_gene: .
v_gene: TRBV18
j_gene: TRBJ1-5
abundance: once
CDR3nt: TGTGCCAGCTTATACGACAGCTCCAATCAGCCCCAGCATTTT
CDR3aa: CASLYDSSNQPQHF

d_gene: TRBD1
v_gene: TRBV6-5
j_gene: TRBJ1-1
abundance: .
CDR3nt: TGTGCCAGCAGTTACCTGTTCGGACAGGGCGGGGAAGCTTTCTTT
CDR3aa: CASSYLFGQGGEAFF